One and the same sample provided the 10 T cell receptor beta chains below, sequenced in a study of T cell responses to AZD1222 COVID-19 vaccine. Some clones are missing from TCRdb's copy, which holds only in-frame ones; the method was immunoSEQ multiplex PCR. Of more than 110,000 clones detected, 92% appear once; the ten largest clones hold under 4%. The sample here was peripheral blood, taken on day 0 of AZD1222 vaccination. The receptors come from an adult in good health.

V gene TRBV2 combines with J gene TRBJ1-5; 8 nucleotides align to TRBD1. CDR3 length: 15 amino acids. Losses at the gene ends were 5 bases for V and 7 bases for J; bases not matched to a gene: 10. In germline, CDR1 is SNHLY, CDR2 FYNNEI. The CDR3, as DNA: TGTGCCAGCAGTTTAGGACAGGGATGGTACCAGCCCCAGCATTTT. This gives the protein CASSLGQGWYQPQHF.

The genes are TRBV4-1 and TRBJ1-2; D unresolved. Germline-derived CDR1 and CDR2 are MGHRA and YSYEKL. Deletions cut 1 base from V and 4 bases from J, with 10 bases between. The CDR3 spans 14 residues. The CDR3 is CASSQGEGVYGYTF. The CDR3 bases are TGCGCCAGCAGCCAAGGGGAGGGAGTCTATGGCTACACCTTC.

The gene calls are TRBV29-1 and TRBJ2-1; a weak D match, TRBD2 (6 bases). Germline V gene lookup returns CDR1 SQVTM and CDR2 ANQGSEA. CDR3 length equals 14 residues. V dropped 4 bases and J dropped 0 bases, with 10 bases sitting between them. DNA of the CDR3: TGCAGCGTTGGGGCTAGCGACTCCTACAATGAGCAGTTCTTC. It translates to CSVGASDSYNEQFF.

This rearrangement joins TRBV27 to TRBJ2-1; TRBD1 aligns across 7 bases. Unmatched junction bases numbered 16, after V lost 7 bases and J lost 1 base. From germline, CDR1 is MNHEY and CDR2 SMNVEV (reference sequence). This CDR3 region has 18 residues. The CDR3 region has the DNA TGTGCCAGCACCCCGGGTTGGGGGCAGGGGGTGTCCTACAATGAGCAGTTCTTC. Translated: CASTPGWGQGVSYNEQFF.

The rearrangement links TRBV3-1 (or the pseudogene TRBV3-2) to TRBJ2-2, with D perhaps TRBD2 (6 bases). CDR3 length equals 16 residues. The germline V gene encodes CDR1 LGHDT and CDR2 YNNKEL (reference sequence). Trimming removed 1 base at V and 4 bases at J, with 13 bases between. The CDR3 here is CASSQVRGKGTGELFF. Written as DNA, the CDR3 is TGTGCCAGCAGCCAAGTCCGCGGGAAGGGCACCGGGGAGCTGTTTTTT.

The rearrangement links TRBV4-2 to TRBJ1-5; D remains ambiguous. The CDR3 has 13 residues. Germline loops: CDR1 LGHNA, CDR2 YNFKEQ. V lost 4 bases to trimming and J lost 4 bases, with 8 bases between them. The DNA of the CDR3 is TGTGCCAGCAGCCCGACGGGGAATCAGCCCCAGCATTTT. It is translated as CASSPTGNQPQHF.

CDR3 sequence: CASRLGQGSYNSPLHF. The DNA of the CDR3 is TGTGCCAGCAGGTTGGGGCAGGGCTCCTATAATTCACCCCTCCACTTT. V is TRBV2 and J is TRBJ1-6; D is perhaps TRBD1 (5 bases). The CDR3 runs to 16 residues. Trimming cost V 6 bases and J 0 bases, with 12 bases left between them. CDR1 and CDR2 (germline): SNHLY, FYNNEI.

The V gene is TRBV5-1, the J gene TRBJ2-3; possible D gene TRBD1, 5 bases. V lost 3 bases, J lost 4 bases, and 12 bases lay in between. This CDR3 spans 14 amino acids. CDR1 and CDR2 (germline): SGHRS, YFSETQ. The CDR3 DNA sequence: TGCGCCAGCAGCTGGGGTGGGGCGGCAGATACGCAGTATTTT. Translation: CASSWGGAADTQYF. The variable domain in full, with the rest retrieved from reference TRBV5-1 and TRBJ2-3, is KAGVTQTPRYLIKTRGQQVTLSCSPISGHRSVSWYQQTPGQGLQFLFEYFSETQRNKGNFPGRFSGRQFSNSRSEMNVSTLELGDSALYLCASSWGGAADTQYFGPGTRLTVL.

The chain uses TRBV24-1 and TRBJ2-1; 10 bases line up with TRBD2. Germline CDR1 is KGHDR and CDR2 is SFDVKD. J lost 9 bases, V lost 4 bases, and 14 bases had no gene match. The CDR3 loop spans 17 amino acids. This CDR3 is CATSDSTLAGVFGEQFF. CDR3 sequence (DNA): TGTGCCACCAGTGACTCCACCCTAGCGGGAGTTTTTGGTGAGCAGTTCTTC.

The chain joins TRBV6-5 to TRBJ2-7, with TRBD1 identical over 9 bases. V gave up 5 bases and J gave up 1 base; unmatched junction bases: 6. CDR3 length: 15 residues. Germline V gives CDR1 MNHEY, CDR2 SVGAGI. The CDR3 DNA follows: TGTGCCAGCAGTATCCGACAGGGGGGATCCTACGAGCAGTACTTC. Its protein is CASSIRQGGSYEQYF.